Detailed here is one TCR beta chain. Its antigen is not known. The sample originates from a study of shared clonotypes between healthy human individuals. Study-wide background: The study used three CD4 naive, three CD4 memory, two CD8 naive and one CD8 memory plate per donor. Overall study results and limits: Investigators collected only blood, and repertoires in tissues likely differ.

The authors split each subset's genomic DNA evenly across several immunoSEQ plates. Clones were sequenced by immunoSEQ multiplex PCR, and TCRdb holds only the in-frame ones, with some missing. The sample records fewer than 1.6 million clones, approximately 98.5% being singletons. The CDR3 contains 13 residues. The germline gives CDR1 SGHAT, CDR2 FQNNGV. Trimming removed 6 bases from V and 1 base from J, with 10 bases in between. Those who donated were healthy HIV-negative adults, with no recent acute infections or vaccinations reported. Sample: naive CD4+ T cells sorted from blood. Subset of the sample: CD45RA+ positively selected. This rearrangement joins TRBV11-2 to TRBJ2-7; TRBD1 might be the D (5 bases). The origin of this receptor is a man aged 25-45 years in good health. As DNA, the CDR3 is TGTGCCAGCAGGGTCGACAGTTCCTACGAGCAGTACTTC. Translated, it gives CASRVDSSYEQYF.